This entry features one T cell receptor (beta chain) sequence. Its antigen is still unknown. A multiplex PCR was run with 60 Vbeta primers and 13 Jbeta primers. The repertoire was sequenced with immunoSEQ multiplex PCR; TCRdb's copy has only in-frame clones and lacks some. The table has 95,000 to 100,000 clones, about four fifths seen once; the top ten hold around 1.9%. This sample stems from a study of cytomegalovirus exposure and HLA in healthy donors. Study-level findings and limits: A likely sequencing artifact accounted for one observed cluster of highly shared sequence variants. The sole available immune exposure information was CMV serostatus.

This TCR was sampled from a woman aged 40-49 years in good health and CMV-seronegative. The sequencing sample was made of PBMCs.

The CDR3 region is CAWRPGQGAHEQYF. The CDR3 coding sequence is TGTGCCTGGAGACCGGGACAGGGGGCCCACGAGCAGTACTTC. The rearrangement joins TRBV30 to TRBJ2-7, with TRBD1 matching 12 bases. Germline V gene sequence: CDR1 GTSNPN, CDR2 SVGIG (reference sequence). Losses at the gene ends were 3 bases for V and 5 bases for J; bases not matched to a gene: 5. The CDR3 consists of 14 residues.